The entry below describes one TCR beta chain. Its target is unknown. The germline V gene has CDR1 MGHDK and CDR2 SYGVNS. V lost 8 bases and J 7 bases, leaving 14 bases between the germline ends. The CDR3 length is 12 residues. Only in-frame clones appear in the TCRdb table, and some are missing; sequencing was by immunoSEQ multiplex PCR. The sample has 100,000 to 130,000 clones, approximately 90% seen once. The data were taken from a study of OX40 agonist ivuxolimab in advanced cancers. Study background: Patients got intravenous ivuxolimab at 0.01 to 10 mg/kg every 2 weeks. Findings of the study overall: On average, CD8+ T cells had more expanded clones than CD4+.

The sequences come from CD4+ or CD8+ T cells sorted from blood, collected in a trial of the OX40 agonist ivuxolimab. The gene calls are TRBV25-1 and TRBJ1-1; D gene uncertain. This TCR derives from an adult with an advanced solid tumor such as melanoma, head and neck, liver or kidney cancer. The CDR3 region has the DNA TGTGCCAGCGGTAAGGGTCCCAGTGAAGCTTTCTTT. Its translation: CASGKGPSEAFF.